This T cell receptor (beta chain) emerged from a study of blood T cell repertoires in COVID-19. In the original analysis: Quantification of nucleated cells was approximated via reference gene primer amplification. Profiling relied on immunoSEQ multiplex PCR, and the TCRdb table lists in-frame clones only, not all of them. V and J calls and clone size are those listed in that table; D and trimming were worked out from the DNA. The data contain around 220,000 clones, roughly 86% of them singletons. This clone came up once. This TCR was recovered from a woman aged 50 to 60 with COVID-19, enrolled during active disease. The material sequenced was peripheral blood.

The DNA for the CDR3 is TGTGCCACCAGCCCGCAGGGGGTTGAGGAGCAGTTCTTC. Residues: CATSPQGVEEQFF. V gene TRBV15 combines with J gene TRBJ2-1; 7 bases agree with TRBD1. V lost 5 bases to trimming and J lost 10 bases; unmatched junction nucleotides: 8. Germline V gene sequence: CDR1 LNHNV, CDR2 YYDKDF (reference sequence). This CDR3 is built from 13 residues.